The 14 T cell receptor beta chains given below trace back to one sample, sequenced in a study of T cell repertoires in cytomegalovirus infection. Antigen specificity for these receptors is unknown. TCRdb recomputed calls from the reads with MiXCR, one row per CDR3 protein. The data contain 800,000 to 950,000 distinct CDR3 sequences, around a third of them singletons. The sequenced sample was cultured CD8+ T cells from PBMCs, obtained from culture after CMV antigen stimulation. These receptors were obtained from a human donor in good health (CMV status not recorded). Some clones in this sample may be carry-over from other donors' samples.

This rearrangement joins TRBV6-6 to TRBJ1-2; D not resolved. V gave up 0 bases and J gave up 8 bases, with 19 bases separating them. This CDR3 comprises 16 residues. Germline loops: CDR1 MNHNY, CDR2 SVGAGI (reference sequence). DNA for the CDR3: TGTGCCAGCAGTTACTCCGCGCAACCCGTTTACCACGGCTACACCTTC. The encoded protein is CASSYSAQPVYHGYTF.

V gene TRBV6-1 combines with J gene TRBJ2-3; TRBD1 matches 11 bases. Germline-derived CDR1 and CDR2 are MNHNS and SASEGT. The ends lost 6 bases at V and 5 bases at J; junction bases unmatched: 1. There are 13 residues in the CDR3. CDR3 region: CASRDRGRDTQYF. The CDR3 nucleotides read TGTGCCAGCAGGGACAGGGGGCGAGATACGCAGTATTTT.

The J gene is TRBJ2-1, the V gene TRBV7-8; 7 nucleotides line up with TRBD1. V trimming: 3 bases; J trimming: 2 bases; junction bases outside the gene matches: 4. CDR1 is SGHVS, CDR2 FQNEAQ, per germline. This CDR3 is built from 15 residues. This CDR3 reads CASSFRDSAYNEQFF. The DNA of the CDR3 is TGTGCCAGCAGCTTCCGGGACAGTGCCTACAATGAGCAGTTCTTC.

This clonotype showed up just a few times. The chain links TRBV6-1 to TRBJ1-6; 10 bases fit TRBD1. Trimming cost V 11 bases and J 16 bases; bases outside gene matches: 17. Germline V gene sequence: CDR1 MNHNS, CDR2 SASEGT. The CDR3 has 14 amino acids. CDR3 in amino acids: CACGSGTGAPVLHF. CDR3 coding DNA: TGTGCCTGCGGATCCGGGACAGGGGCCCCGGTTCTCCACTTT.

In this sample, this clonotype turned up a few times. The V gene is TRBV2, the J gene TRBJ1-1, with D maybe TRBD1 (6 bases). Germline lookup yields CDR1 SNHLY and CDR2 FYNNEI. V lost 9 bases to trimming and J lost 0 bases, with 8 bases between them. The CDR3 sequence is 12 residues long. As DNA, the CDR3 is TGTGCCAGGAGGACAGTGAACACTGAAGCTTTCTTT. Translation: CARRTVNTEAFF.

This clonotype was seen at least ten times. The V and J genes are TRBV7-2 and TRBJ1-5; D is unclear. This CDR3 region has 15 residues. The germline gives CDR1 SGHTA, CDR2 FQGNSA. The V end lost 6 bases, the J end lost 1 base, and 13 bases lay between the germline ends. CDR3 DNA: TGTGCCAGCAGATCCACCGATGGGAGCAATCAGCCCCAGCATTTT. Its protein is CASRSTDGSNQPQHF.

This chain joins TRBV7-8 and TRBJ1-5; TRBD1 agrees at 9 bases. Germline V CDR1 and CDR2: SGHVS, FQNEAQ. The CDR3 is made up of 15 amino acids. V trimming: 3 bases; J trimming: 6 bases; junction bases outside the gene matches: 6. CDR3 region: CASSFSGTGFQPQHF. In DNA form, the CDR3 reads TGTGCCAGCAGCTTTTCCGGGACAGGGTTTCAGCCCCAGCATTTT.

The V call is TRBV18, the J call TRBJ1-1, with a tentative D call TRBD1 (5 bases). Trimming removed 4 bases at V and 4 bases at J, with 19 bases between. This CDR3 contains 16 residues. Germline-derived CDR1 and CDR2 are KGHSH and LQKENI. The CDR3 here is CASSQTLGQLVTEAFF. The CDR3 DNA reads TGTGCCAGCTCACAAACACTGGGGCAGTTGGTCACTGAAGCTTTCTTT. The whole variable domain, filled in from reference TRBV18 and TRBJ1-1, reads NAGVMQNPRHLVRRRGQEARLRCSPMKGHSHVYWYRQLPEEGLKFMVYLQKENIIDESGMPKERFSAEFPKEGPSILRIQQVVRGDSAAYFCASSQTLGQLVTEAFFGQGTRLTVV.

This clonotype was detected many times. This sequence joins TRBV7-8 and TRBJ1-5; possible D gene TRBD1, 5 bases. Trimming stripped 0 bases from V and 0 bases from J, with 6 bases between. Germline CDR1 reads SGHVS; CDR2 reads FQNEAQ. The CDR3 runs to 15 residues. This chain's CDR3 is CASSLADSSNQPQHF. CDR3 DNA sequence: TGTGCCAGCAGCTTAGCCGACAGTAGCAATCAGCCCCAGCATTTT.

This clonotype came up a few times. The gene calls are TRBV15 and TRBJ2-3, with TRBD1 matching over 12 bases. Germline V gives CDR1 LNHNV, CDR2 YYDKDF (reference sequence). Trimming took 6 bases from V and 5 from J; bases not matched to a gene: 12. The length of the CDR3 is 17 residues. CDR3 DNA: TGTGCCACCAGTAAAGACCCGGGACAGGGGGCAATAGATACGCAGTATTTT. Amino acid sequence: CATSKDPGQGAIDTQYF.

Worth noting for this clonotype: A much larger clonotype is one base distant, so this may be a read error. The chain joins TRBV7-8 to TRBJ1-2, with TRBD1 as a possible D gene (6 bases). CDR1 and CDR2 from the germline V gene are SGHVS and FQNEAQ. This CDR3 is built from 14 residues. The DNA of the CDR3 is TGTGCCAGCAGCACGACAGGTCCTAACTCTGGCTACACCTTC. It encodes CASSTTGPNSGYTF.

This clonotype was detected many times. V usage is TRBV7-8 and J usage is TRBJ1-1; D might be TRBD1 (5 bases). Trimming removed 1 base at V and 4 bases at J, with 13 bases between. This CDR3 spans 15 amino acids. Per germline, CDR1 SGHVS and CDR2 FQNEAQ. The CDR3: CASSLETPRVTEAFF. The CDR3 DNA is TGTGCCAGCAGCTTAGAAACCCCCAGGGTCACTGAAGCTTTCTTT.

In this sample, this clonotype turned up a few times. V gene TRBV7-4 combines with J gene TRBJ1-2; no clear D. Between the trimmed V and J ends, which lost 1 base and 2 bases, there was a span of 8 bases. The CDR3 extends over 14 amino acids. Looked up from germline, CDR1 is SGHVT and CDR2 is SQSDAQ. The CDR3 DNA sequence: TGTGCCAGCAGCTTAGTTTCCGGGAACTATGGCTACACCTTC. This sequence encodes CASSLVSGNYGYTF.

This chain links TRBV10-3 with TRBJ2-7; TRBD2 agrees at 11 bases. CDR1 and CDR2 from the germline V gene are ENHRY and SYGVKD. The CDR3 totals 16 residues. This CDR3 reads CGISESLAGGSYEQYV. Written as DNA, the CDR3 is TGTGGCATCAGTGAGTCTTTAGCGGGGGGGTCCTACGAGCAGTACGTC.